This T cell receptor (beta chain) was identified during a study of shared clonotypes between healthy human individuals. Some clones are missing from TCRdb's copy, which holds only in-frame ones; the method was immunoSEQ multiplex PCR. This sample carries some 2,400,000 clones, approximately 94% of them seen once, and the ten largest clones take 0.13%. The CDR3 is 17 amino acids. V was pared by 3 bases and J by 0 bases, with 15 bases between. Germline-derived CDR1 and CDR2 are SGHAT and FQNNGV. Source material: naive CD4+ T cells sorted from blood. As to subset: CD45RA+ positively selected. V and J are TRBV11-2 and TRBJ1-5; D is possibly TRBD1 (6 bases). The clonotype originates from a young man in good health. CDR3 nucleotide sequence: TGTGCCAGCAGCTTGGGGACGGGGGCTTATAGCAATCAGCCCCAGCATTTT. Encoded protein: CASSLGTGAYSNQPQHF.